The next 30 T cell receptor beta chains were all read from a single sample in a study of read filtering for tumor transcriptome and immune sequencing. The library was built from roughly 400 ng RNA with molecular barcoded adaptors for alpha/delta and beta/gamma chains. TCRdb analysed the reads with MiXCR anew, one entry per CDR3 protein. The data contain more than 100,000 distinct CDR3 sequences, less than 15% of them singletons. Material: a population of CD138-negative cells sorted from bone marrow. The source of these receptors is a donor aged 40 or older with multiple myeloma.

Many counts were recorded for this clonotype. Sequence at one end of the junction differs from germline and may be a read error. This CDR3 is CASSQGANTEAFF. The CDR3 DNA is TGCGCCAGCAGCCAAGGAGCGAACACTGAAGCTTTCTTT. This sequence joins TRBV3-1 and TRBJ1-1; D is unclear. CDR1 LGHDT and CDR2 YNNKEL come from the germline V gene (reference sequence). CDR3 length: 13 amino acids.

Ten or more counts support this clonotype. The chain recombines TRBV4-1 with TRBJ2-1, with D possibly TRBD2 on 5 matching bases. The CDR3 consists of 21 residues. Trimming took 0 bases from V and 0 from J, leaving 24 bases between them. The germline CDR1 and CDR2 sequences are MGHRA and YSYEKL. CDR3 amino acids: CASSQERRLKNRNDSYNEQFF. The CDR3 DNA is TGCGCCAGCAGCCAAGAGAGGCGACTAAAGAACCGAAACGACTCCTACAATGAGCAGTTCTTC.

The table lists this clonotype with many counts. The J gene is TRBJ2-1, the V gene TRBV11-2; D perhaps matches TRBD1 (6 bases). V gave up 0 bases and J gave up 2 bases, with 11 bases separating them. CDR3 size: 16 residues. CDR1 is SGHAT and CDR2 is FQNNGV in the germline V gene. CDR3 protein: CASSLEGRGTYNEQFF. The CDR3 DNA follows: TGTGCCAGCAGCTTAGAGGGAAGGGGGACCTACAATGAGCAGTTCTTC.

The V gene is TRBV29-1, the J gene TRBJ1-5; D is unresolved. The CDR3 is made up of 16 amino acids. V lost 0 bases, J lost 2 bases, and 14 bases lay in between. CDR1 and CDR2 from the germline V gene are SQVTM and ANQGSEA. The CDR3 nucleotides are TGCAGCGTTGAAGACAATGGTGCGGGAGGCAATCAGCCCCAGCATTTT. Translating gives CSVEDNGAGGNQPQHF. The full variable domain, completed using reference TRBV29-1 and TRBJ1-5, is SAVISQKPSRDICQRGTSLTIQCQVDSQVTMMFWYRQQPGQSLTLIATANQGSEATYESGFVIDKFPISRPNLTFSTLTVSNMSPEDSSIYLCSVEDNGAGGNQPQHFGDGTRLSIL.

Remarks on this clonotype: With a much larger clone just one base away, this may be a read error. This CDR3 fails to terminate in the conserved phenylalanine or tryptophan, so it likely reflects a read error. The V call is TRBV3-1, the J call TRBJ1-1; D not certain. V lost 0 bases and J lost 1, with 6 bases in between. The CDR3 length is 14 residues. CDR1 is LGHDT, CDR2 YNNKEL, per germline (reference sequence). The CDR3 loop reads CASSQEPRNTEAFL. The DNA for the CDR3 is TGTGCCAGCAGCCAAGAACCGAGGAACACTGAAGCTTTCCTT.

This clonotype was seen a few times. The chain is built from TRBV6-5 and TRBJ1-3; D is uncertain. The CDR3 sequence is 18 residues long. Trimming left V 0 bases short and J 0 bases short, with 15 bases between. Germline lookup yields CDR1 MNHEY and CDR2 SVGAGI. The CDR3 region has the DNA TGTGCCAGCAGTTACTCGGCTCCGTCATTAAGCTCTGGAAACACCATATATTTT. It encodes CASSYSAPSLSSGNTIYF.

This clonotype appeared many times. The genes are TRBV18 and TRBJ2-1, with D possibly TRBD2 on 5 matching bases. Trimming removed 3 bases from V and 8 bases from J, with 11 bases in between. This CDR3 comprises 13 residues. The germline V gene has CDR1 KGHSH and CDR2 LQKENI. As DNA, the CDR3 is TGTGCCAGCTCACCCCCTTGGGGAGATGAGCAGTTCTTC. It translates to CASSPPWGDEQFF. Based on the CDR3 plus reference TRBV18 and TRBJ2-1, the full variable domain is NAGVMQNPRHLVRRRGQEARLRCSPMKGHSHVYWYRQLPEEGLKFMVYLQKENIIDESGMPKERFSAEFPKEGPSILRIQQVVRGDSAAYFCASSPPWGDEQFFGPGTRLTVL.

Comment on this clonotype: A much larger clone lies a single base off, so this may be a read error. As DNA, the CDR3 is TGTGCCAGCAGCTACGGACATCCCACTGAAGCTTTCTTT. This encodes CASSYGHPTEAFF. The chain joins TRBV7-3 to TRBJ1-1; a possible D gene is TRBD1 (5 bases). Germline V gives CDR1 SGHTA, CDR2 FQGTGA. Trimming took 4 bases from V and 4 from J, leaving 10 bases between them. The CDR3 length is 13 residues.

This clonotype came up many times. The chain combines TRBV3-1 with TRBJ2-3, with D perhaps TRBD1 (9 bases). Germline assignment: CDR1 LGHDT and CDR2 YNNKEL (reference sequence). The CDR3 has 17 residues. V dropped 5 bases and J dropped 2 bases, with 20 bases sitting between them. Here the CDR3 DNA reads TGTGCCAGCAGCGGTCGGGGGGGGACAGGGCCCACAGATACGCAGTATTTT. This translates into CASSGRGGTGPTDTQYF.

This clonotype showed up many times. J is TRBJ1-5 and V is TRBV19; TRBD1 agrees at 8 bases. The CDR3 has 15 amino acids. V was clipped by 5 bases and J by 1 base; unmatched bases: 4. Germline V gene sequence: CDR1 LNHDA, CDR2 SQIVND (reference sequence). The CDR3 reads CASSAQGGSNQPQHF. The CDR3 DNA follows: TGTGCCAGTAGTGCACAGGGGGGAAGCAATCAGCCCCAGCATTTT.

This clonotype was observed at least ten times. Relative to the germline gene, one junction end is altered; a read error may explain this. The chain employs TRBV7-3 and TRBJ2-1; possible D gene TRBD1, 7 bases. This CDR3 is built from 18 residues. Germline V gene sequence: CDR1 SGHTA, CDR2 FQGTGA. The chain's CDR3 is CASSLRGPTGEVYNDQFF. Written as DNA, the CDR3 is TGTGCCAGCAGCTTAAGGGGTCCCACAGGGGAGGTATACAATGACCAGTTCTTC.

This clonotype was detected many times. The chain has TRBV7-9 and TRBJ1-1, with 7 bases aligning to TRBD1. V was pared by 4 bases and J by 11 bases, with 10 bases of the junction left unmatched. The CDR3 consists of 13 residues. Germline V lookup: CDR1 SEHNR, CDR2 FQNEAQ (reference sequence). CDR3 nucleotides: TGTGCCAGCAGCTCCACAGACAGGGTGGAGGCTTTCTTT. It specifies CASSSTDRVEAFF. Using reference TRBV7-9 and TRBJ1-1 for the parts outside the CDR3, the full variable domain is DTGVSQNPRHKITKRGQNVTFRCDPISEHNRLYWYRQTLGQGPEFLTYFQNEAQLEKSRLLSDRFSAERPKGSFSTLEIQRTEQGDSAMYLCASSSTDRVEAFFGQGTRLTVV.

The chain carries TRBV7-3 and TRBJ2-7; D perhaps matches TRBD2 (6 bases). This CDR3 has 15 residues. Germline CDR1 SGHTA, CDR2 FQGTGA. V was clipped by 5 bases and J by 4 bases, with 18 bases between them. The CDR3 DNA reads TGTGCCAGCAGCCCCAATTCGGGAGAGATGTACGAGCAGTACTTC. This encodes CASSPNSGEMYEQYF. Using reference TRBV7-3 and TRBJ2-7 for the parts outside the CDR3, the full variable domain is GAGVSQTPSNKVTEKGKYVELRCDPISGHTALYWYRQSLGQGPEFLIYFQGTGAADDSGLPNDRFFAVRPEGSVSTLKIQRTERGDSAVYLCASSPNSGEMYEQYFGPGTRLTVT.

At least ten counts were recorded for this clonotype. The chain has TRBV7-8 and TRBJ1-1, with D hard to call. Germline V gene data show CDR1 as SGHVS and CDR2 as FQNEAQ. The CDR3 loop spans 13 amino acids. V lost 2 bases and J 1 base, leaving 5 bases between the germline ends. The CDR3 sequence is CASSLTENTEAFF. The CDR3, as DNA: TGTGCCAGCAGCTTAACAGAGAACACTGAAGCTTTCTTT.

This clonotype was counted many times. The chain links TRBV7-8 to TRBJ2-1, with D perhaps matching TRBD1 (5 bases). The V end was cut by 0 bases, the J end by 8 bases, with 11 bases between. Germline V gene data show CDR1 as SGHVS and CDR2 as FQNEAQ. CDR3 length: 14 amino acids. This CDR3 is CASSLAQGDDEQFF. In DNA, the CDR3 is TGTGCCAGCAGCTTAGCGCAGGGCGATGATGAGCAGTTCTTC.

This clonotype was recorded a few times. The chain recombines TRBV7-9 with TRBJ2-5, with D possibly being TRBD2 (6 bases). CDR1 SEHNR and CDR2 FQNEAQ come from the germline V gene (reference sequence). The CDR3 extends over 14 amino acids. V lost 7 bases to trimming and J lost 5 bases, with 17 bases between them. CDR3 residues: CASTSRRDRETQYF. The CDR3 coding sequence is TGTGCCAGCACCTCAAGGAGGGATCGGGAGACCCAGTACTTC.

This clonotype appeared many times. The genes are TRBV15 and TRBJ2-2; perhaps TRBD2 as D (6 bases). The CDR3 length is 15 residues. V was trimmed by 0 bases and J by 4 bases, leaving 9 bases between them. Germline V CDR1 and CDR2: LNHNV, YYDKDF (reference sequence). CDR3 amino acids: CATSRDPGATGELFF. CDR3 DNA: TGTGCCACCAGCAGAGACCCGGGAGCCACCGGGGAGCTGTTTTTT.

In this sample, this clonotype turned up many times. The V gene is TRBV6-5, the J gene TRBJ1-2, with a tentative D call TRBD1 (5 bases). Trimming left V 5 bases short and J 6 bases short, with 13 bases between. The germline V gene encodes CDR1 MNHEY and CDR2 SVGAGI. This CDR3 has 13 residues. CDR3 loop: CASSVRDRHGYTF. The CDR3, as DNA: TGTGCCAGCAGTGTCCGGGACCGTCATGGCTACACCTTC.

As regards this clonotype: A much larger clone differs by one base, so this may be a read error. The chain joins TRBV7-9 to TRBJ2-7; the D is unclear. Germline V gives CDR1 SEHNR, CDR2 FQNEAQ (reference sequence). The CDR3 is 16 residues long. V dropped 5 bases and J dropped 6 bases, with 23 bases sitting between them. The DNA for the CDR3 is TGTGCCAGCAGCCCCTCTAGAGCCGAATACTTCTGCGAGCAGTACTTC. This codes for CASSPSRAEYFCEQYF.

This clonotype was counted between two and nine times. The V gene is TRBV20-1, the J gene TRBJ2-7; 7 bases are a match to TRBD2. Germline assignment: CDR1 DFQATT and CDR2 SNEGSKA (reference sequence). This CDR3 spans 15 amino acids. V lost 2 bases and J lost 6; bases outside the gene matches: 13. In DNA, the CDR3 is TGCAGTGCTAGACCGACGACAGTACTAGCGACCGAGCAGTACTTC. This gives the protein CSARPTTVLATEQYF.

This clonotype has ten or more counts. The rearrangement joins TRBV29-1 to TRBJ1-1; a possible D gene is TRBD1 (6 bases). Trimming took off 3 bases at V and 1 base at J, with 30 bases between the two ends. CDR1 and CDR2 (germline): SQVTM, ANQGSEA. The CDR3 extends over 20 amino acids. In DNA form, the CDR3 reads TGCAGCGTTGAGGATTGGACAGCCCCGTATATCCGGGCGTCGAACACTGAAGCTTTCTTT. Protein sequence: CSVEDWTAPYIRASNTEAFF.

This clonotype was recorded many times. The chain joins TRBV4-3 to TRBJ2-7; 7 bases agree with TRBD1. Germline V lookup: CDR1 LGHNA, CDR2 YSLEER. This CDR3 has 17 amino acids. V trimming: 0 bases; J trimming: 7 bases; junction bases outside the gene matches: 15. This CDR3 is CASSQDRQGWTGEEQYF. DNA of the CDR3: TGCGCCAGCAGCCAAGATCGACAGGGATGGACCGGGGAGGAGCAGTACTTC.

The table lists this clonotype with many counts. The rearrangement joins TRBV20-1 to TRBJ2-7; D remains ambiguous. Germline V gives CDR1 DFQATT, CDR2 SNEGSKA (reference sequence). The CDR3 sequence is 13 residues long. CDR3 sequence: CSPDAVGTYEQYF. The CDR3, as DNA: TGCAGCCCCGACGCGGTGGGGACCTACGAGCAGTACTTC.

Note on this clonotype: The junction does not match germline at one end; this may be a read error. DNA for the CDR3: TGTGCCAGCAGCCCCGGAGTACTAGCGCAAAACCAAGAGACCCAGTACTTC. It specifies CASSPGVLAQNQETQYF. The chain couples TRBV5-1 to TRBJ2-5, with TRBD2 matching 7 bases. There are 17 residues in the CDR3. Germline lookup yields CDR1 SGHRS and CDR2 YFSETQ.

This clonotype was detected ten times or more. The V gene is TRBV7-9, the J gene TRBJ1-1; possibly TRBD1 for D (5 bases). CDR1 SEHNR and CDR2 FQNEAQ come from the germline V gene (reference sequence). V shed 5 bases and J shed 0 bases, with 13 bases lying between them. The CDR3 covers 15 residues. This chain's CDR3 is CASSLYQGVNTEAFF. CDR3 bases: TGTGCCAGCAGCCTTTACCAAGGGGTGAACACTGAAGCTTTCTTT.

This clonotype was seen ten or more times. The chain uses TRBV5-1 and TRBJ2-5, with D maybe TRBD1 (6 bases). Deletions cut 4 bases from V and 1 base from J, with 11 bases between. This CDR3 has 14 amino acids. Germline V gene data show CDR1 as SGHRS and CDR2 as YFSETQ. This chain's CDR3 is CASSPGQSQETQYF. Here the CDR3 DNA reads TGCGCCAGCAGCCCCGGACAGAGCCAAGAGACCCAGTACTTC.

This clonotype was observed a few times. V gene TRBV4-1 combines with J gene TRBJ2-2; no clear D. The length of the CDR3 is 17 residues. Trimming shortened V by 0 bases and J by 0 bases, and 11 bases separated the two germline ends. Germline values: CDR1 MGHRA, CDR2 YSYEKL. The CDR3 sequence is CASSQDLERSNTGELFF. CDR3 DNA: TGCGCCAGCAGCCAAGATCTGGAACGATCGAACACCGGGGAGCTGTTTTTT.

This clonotype has more than one count but fewer than ten. The chain employs TRBV29-1 and TRBJ1-2, with 10 positions matching TRBD1. The CDR3 has 16 residues. Germline CDR1 and CDR2: SQVTM and ANQGSEA. The V segment lost 4 bases and the J segment 9 bases; nucleotides outside the gene matches: 17. For the CDR3, the DNA is TGCAGCGTTGTGCAGGGACAGGGGCCGCAAATTTTCAGCTACACCTTC. Translating it yields CSVVQGQGPQIFSYTF.

In this sample, this clonotype turned up many times. The chain combines TRBV10-3 with TRBJ2-1; TRBD2 aligns across 9 bases. The V gene's germline CDR1 is ENHRY and CDR2 SYGVKD. The ends lost 10 bases at V and 3 bases at J; junction bases unmatched: 10. CDR3 length: 15 residues. The CDR3, as DNA: TGTGCCACCGGTTTAGCGGGAGCTCTCTACAATGAGCAGTTCTTC. Its translation is CATGLAGALYNEQFF.

This clonotype was seen only a few times. The chain couples TRBV20-1 to TRBJ2-2; TRBD2 matches at 13 bases. The CDR3 totals 15 residues. Germline CDR1 and CDR2: DFQATT and SNEGSKA (reference sequence). After removal of 6 bases from V and 5 bases from J, the junction contained 6 bases not matched to a gene. The DNA of the CDR3 is TGCAGTGCCGGGACTAGCGGGGCGGGGACCGGGGAGCTGTTTTTT. This codes for CSAGTSGAGTGELFF.